One and the same sample provided the 18 T cell receptor beta chains below, sequenced in a study of OX40 agonist ivuxolimab in advanced cancers. The table came from immunoSEQ multiplex PCR; TCRdb's copy has only in-frame clones and leaves some out. The sample holds about 78,000 clones, about 90% seen once. The material sequenced was CD4+ or CD8+ T cells sorted from blood, taken in a trial of the OX40 agonist ivuxolimab. These receptors were collected from an adult with an advanced solid tumor such as melanoma, head and neck, liver or kidney cancer.

This chain uses TRBV6-1 with TRBJ2-6, with D uncertain. Germline V gives CDR1 MNHNS, CDR2 SASEGT. V was trimmed by 3 bases and J by 4 bases, leaving 16 bases between them. This CDR3 region has 17 residues. The CDR3 region has the DNA TGTGCCAGCAGTGACCCAACCGTCTACTGGGGGGCCAACGTCCTGACTTTC. This sequence encodes CASSDPTVYWGANVLTF.

The gene calls are TRBV15 and TRBJ1-5; 9 nucleotides agree with TRBD1. This CDR3 comprises 16 residues. Germline lookup yields CDR1 LNHNV and CDR2 YYDKDF (reference sequence). The V segment lost 3 bases and the J segment 7 bases; nucleotides outside the gene matches: 10. CDR3 nucleotides: TGTGCCACCAGCAGTAACAGGGGGCTAACGGACCAGCCCCAGCATTTT. As protein: CATSSNRGLTDQPQHF.

The chain has TRBV5-4 and TRBJ1-5, with D perhaps TRBD1 (5 bases). Germline V CDR1 and CDR2: SGHNT, YYREEE (reference sequence). Deletions cut 2 bases from V and 0 bases from J, with 9 bases between. The CDR3 spans 15 residues. CDR3 DNA sequence: TGTGCCAGCAGCTTTGGGGCGGATAGCAATCAGCCCCAGCATTTT. This codes for CASSFGADSNQPQHF.

Notes on this clone: One junction end does not reproduce the germline sequence, and a read error may be involved. The genes are TRBV7-7 and TRBJ1-1; 11 bases fit TRBD1. Germline V gene sequence: CDR1 SSHAT, CDR2 FNYEAQ (reference sequence). The CDR3 loop spans 13 amino acids. The CDR3 DNA follows: TGTGCTAGCAGCCGGGACAGGGGGACTGAAGCTTTCTTT. Amino acid sequence: CASSRDRGTEAFF.

The genes are TRBV7-8 and TRBJ2-7; TRBD2 agrees at 11 bases. This CDR3 has 17 amino acids. Germline V gene data show CDR1 as SGHVS and CDR2 as FQNEAQ. V trimming: 4 bases; J trimming: 0 bases; junction bases outside the gene matches: 8. This CDR3 reads CASSSGGLAVSSYEQYF. Written as DNA, the CDR3 is TGTGCCAGCAGCTCAGGGGGACTAGCGGTGAGCTCCTACGAGCAGTACTTC.

Only a few counts were recorded for this clone. The chain carries TRBV7-2 and TRBJ1-6, with D unclear. The CDR3 runs to 13 residues. The V gene's germline CDR1 is SGHTA and CDR2 FQGNSA. V lost 3 bases and J lost 10, with 10 bases in between. CDR3 amino acids: CASSFDGSSPLHF. The CDR3 coding sequence is TGTGCCAGCAGCTTTGATGGCAGCTCACCCCTCCACTTT. Together with reference TRBV7-2 and TRBJ1-6, the CDR3 gives the full variable domain: GAGVSQSPSNKVTEKGKDVELRCDPISGHTALYWYRQSLGQGLEFLIYFQGNSAPDKSGLPSDRFSAERTGGSVSTLTIQRTQQEDSAVYLCASSFDGSSPLHFGNGTRLTVT.

The chain combines TRBV4-2 with TRBJ2-1, with D possibly TRBD1 on 6 matching bases. V dropped 0 bases and J dropped 2 bases, with 11 bases sitting between them. Germline lookup yields CDR1 LGHNA and CDR2 YNFKEQ. The CDR3 extends over 16 amino acids. This CDR3 reads CASSQDGHRAYNEQFF. The CDR3 DNA reads TGTGCCAGCAGCCAAGATGGCCACAGGGCCTACAATGAGCAGTTCTTC.

This clone has a single count. The rearrangement uses TRBV25-1 and TRBJ2-3; TRBD2 aligns across 8 bases. Germline V gene lookup returns CDR1 MGHDK and CDR2 SYGVNS. The V gene end was trimmed by 3 bases and the J gene end by 14 bases; junction bases not matched to a gene: 4. The CDR3 covers 11 residues. The CDR3 bases are TGTGCCAGCAGTGACGGACTAGCCGGGTATTTT. Translation: CASSDGLAGYF.

This chain joins TRBV10-3 and TRBJ1-4, with unresolved D. This CDR3 comprises 15 residues. V was cut by 5 bases and J by 2 bases, with 12 bases left in between. Germline CDR1 reads ENHRY; CDR2 reads SYGVKD. The CDR3 DNA reads as TGTGCCATCAGTCGGCAGTTGGGGACTAATGAAAAACTGTTTTTT. Translating it yields CAISRQLGTNEKLFF.

J is TRBJ2-7 and V is TRBV6-5; D not certain. This CDR3 region has 14 residues. Germline V gene lookup returns CDR1 MNHEY and CDR2 SVGAGI. Trimming left V 5 bases short and J 3 bases short, with 14 bases between. The CDR3 is CASSDPGRSYEQYF. CDR3 sequence (DNA): TGTGCCAGCAGTGACCCCGGACGGAGCTACGAGCAGTACTTC.

This chain links TRBV4-2 with TRBJ2-7, with D uncertain. Trimming stripped 2 bases from V and 0 bases from J, with 14 bases between. CDR3 length equals 16 residues. Germline V gives CDR1 LGHNA, CDR2 YNFKEQ. CDR3 coding DNA: TGTGCCAGCAGCCAACCTGGGGTCTCCAGCTCCTACGAGCAGTACTTC. Translation: CASSQPGVSSSYEQYF.

The chain joins TRBV5-4 to TRBJ2-7; 7 bases fit TRBD1. Looked up from germline, CDR1 is SGHNT and CDR2 is YYREEE (reference sequence). The V and J ends lost 2 bases and 3 bases, in that order; junction bases with no gene match: 5. This CDR3 comprises 14 residues. Written as DNA, the CDR3 is TGTGCCAGCAGCTTCGGACAGGACCTCTACGAGCAGTACTTC. Protein: CASSFGQDLYEQYF.

In its sample, this clone was seen once. The chain uses TRBV5-1 and TRBJ2-2; D gene ambiguous. CDR1 is SGHRS and CDR2 is YFSETQ in the germline V gene. V was cut by 1 base and J by 9 bases, with 7 bases left in between. The CDR3 consists of 12 residues. The CDR3, as DNA: TGCGCCAGCAGCTTGACCGGGCGGGAGCTGTTTTTT. It specifies CASSLTGRELFF.

V is TRBV7-9 and J is TRBJ2-5; 11 bases are a match to TRBD2. CDR1 is SEHNR and CDR2 is FQNEAQ in the germline V gene (reference sequence). The CDR3 contains 15 residues. V shed 0 bases, J shed 3 bases, and the junction held 0 bases outside the gene matches. The CDR3 loop is CASSLALAGEETQYF. The CDR3 DNA is TGTGCCAGCAGCTTAGCACTAGCGGGAGAAGAGACCCAGTACTTC.

V usage is TRBV28 and J usage is TRBJ2-2; D may be TRBD1 (5 bases). The CDR3 runs 13 residues. CDR1 is MDHEN and CDR2 is SYDVKM in the germline V gene. V was cut by 6 bases and J by 0 bases, with 5 bases left in between. Here the CDR3 reads CASSRANTGELFF. CDR3 in DNA: TGTGCCAGCAGCAGGGCGAACACCGGGGAGCTGTTTTTT.

This chain's CDR3 is CASSEGLAGGPSPVEQFF. In DNA form, the CDR3 reads TGCGCCAGCAGCGAGGGACTAGCGGGAGGTCCCTCTCCAGTTGAGCAGTTCTTC. The gene calls are TRBV5-1 and TRBJ2-1, with 15 bases lining up with TRBD2. This CDR3 region has 18 residues. Germline V lookup: CDR1 SGHRS, CDR2 YFSETQ. The V segment lost 4 bases and the J segment 9 bases; nucleotides outside the gene matches: 14.

This clone was detected once. The V gene is TRBV5-1, the J gene TRBJ2-7, with D maybe TRBD1 (6 bases). Per germline, CDR1 SGHRS and CDR2 YFSETQ. The CDR3 has 16 residues. Trimming pared 4 bases from V and 7 bases from J, leaving 24 bases between. This CDR3 reads CASSPPGRGLSGEQYF. The CDR3 region has the DNA TGCGCCAGCAGCCCCCCAGGCAGGGGCCTCTCCGGAGAGCAGTACTTC.

The chain carries TRBV20-1 and TRBJ2-5; D is unresolved. Germline lookup yields CDR1 DFQATT and CDR2 SNEGSKA (reference sequence). Deletions cut 3 bases from V and 5 bases from J, with 7 bases between. CDR3 length: 11 amino acids. The CDR3 DNA reads TGCAGTGCTAGCTGGGGTGAGACCCAGTACTTC. It is translated as CSASWGETQYF.